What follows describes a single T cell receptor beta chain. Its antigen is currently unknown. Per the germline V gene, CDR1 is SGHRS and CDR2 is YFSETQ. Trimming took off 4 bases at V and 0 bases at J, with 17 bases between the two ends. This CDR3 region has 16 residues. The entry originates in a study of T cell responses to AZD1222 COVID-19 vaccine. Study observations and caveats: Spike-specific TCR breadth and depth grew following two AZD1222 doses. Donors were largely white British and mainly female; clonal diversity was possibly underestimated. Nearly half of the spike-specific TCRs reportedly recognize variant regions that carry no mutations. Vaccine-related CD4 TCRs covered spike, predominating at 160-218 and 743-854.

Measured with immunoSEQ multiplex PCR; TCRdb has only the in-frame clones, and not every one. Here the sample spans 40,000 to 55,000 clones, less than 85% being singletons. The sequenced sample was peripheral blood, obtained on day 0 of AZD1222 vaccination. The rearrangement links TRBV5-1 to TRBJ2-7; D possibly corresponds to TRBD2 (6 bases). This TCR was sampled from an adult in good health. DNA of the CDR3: TGCGCCAGCAGCCAAGGGACGTTCGGGAGCTCCTACGAGCAGTACTTC. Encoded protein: CASSQGTFGSSYEQYF.